This TCR beta chain was sequenced in a study of blood T cell repertoires in COVID-19. Overall study context: Donors in the United States, Italy and Spain gave samples during acute or convalescent COVID-19. Sample material is recorded as cDNA or gDNA derived from T cells, B-cell-depleted T cells, or PBMCs.

This clone was counted a single time. In the authors' methods: Amplification of reference gene primers provided the estimated nucleated cell counts. Some clones are missing from TCRdb's copy, which holds only in-frame ones; the method was immunoSEQ multiplex PCR. V and J calls and clone size are copied from that table; D and trimming were computed from the DNA. The data contain approximately 68,000 clones, about 81% of them singletons. Sequencing was done on a sample of peripheral blood. The receptor was isolated from a human donor in a cohort sampled during active COVID-19.

The CDR3 reads CASSPPAATRTDTQYF. The CDR3 DNA reads TGTGCCAGCAGCCCCCCGGCGGCTACACGCACAGATACGCAGTATTTT. The chain joins TRBV5-4 to TRBJ2-3; no clear D gene. This CDR3 has 16 amino acids. The V and J ends lost 4 bases and 1 base respectively, with 16 bases between them. Per the germline V gene, CDR1 is SGHNT and CDR2 is YYREEE (reference sequence).